These 22 T cell receptor beta chains came from one sample sequenced in a study of cytomegalovirus exposure and HLA in healthy donors. TCRdb keeps only in-frame clones here, not all; method: immunoSEQ multiplex PCR. The profile shows over 200,000 clones, around 88% of them singletons. What was sequenced was PBMCs. The receptors stem from a woman between 18 and 29 years old in good health and CMV-seronegative.

For the CDR3, the DNA is TGTGCCAGCAGTTACCTCGGGGAAGGTGATGAAAAACTGTTTTTT. Protein: CASSYLGEGDEKLFF. The genes are TRBV6-5 and TRBJ1-4; D is uncertain. V lost 2 bases, J lost 6 bases, and 13 bases lay in between. CDR3 length equals 15 residues. Germline loops: CDR1 MNHEY, CDR2 SVGAGI.

J is TRBJ2-7 and V is TRBV28; TRBD2 might be the D (5 bases). V was trimmed by 5 bases and J by 0 bases, leaving 8 bases between them. CDR1 MDHEN and CDR2 SYDVKM come from the germline V gene. The CDR3 is 13 residues long. The CDR3 spells CASSPAGSYEQYF. The DNA for the CDR3 is TGTGCCAGCAGTCCGGCGGGCTCCTACGAGCAGTACTTC.

V and J are TRBV11-2 and TRBJ2-1, with TRBD2 as a possible D gene (7 bases). The CDR3 has 15 residues. Germline V gene sequence: CDR1 SGHAT, CDR2 FQNNGV. Trimming shortened V by 3 bases and J by 6 bases, and 15 bases separated the two germline ends. The CDR3: CASSLGGLNRNEQFF. In DNA form, the CDR3 reads TGTGCCAGCAGCTTGGGGGGGCTTAATCGCAATGAGCAGTTCTTC.

The V call is TRBV5-6, the J call TRBJ2-7, with D possibly being TRBD2 (6 bases). CDR1 is SGHDT and CDR2 is YYEEEE in the germline V gene. Trimming removed 5 bases from V and 4 bases from J, with 13 bases in between. The CDR3 is made up of 13 amino acids. The CDR3 DNA reads TGTGCCAGCAGACTAAGCGGGCGTTACGAGCAGTACTTC. It specifies CASRLSGRYEQYF.

This clone appeared once. The chain carries TRBV27 and TRBJ2-1, with 8 nucleotides matching TRBD1. The CDR3 length is 13 residues. The trim removed 6 bases at V and 6 bases at J, leaving 4 bases unmatched. CDR1 MNHEY and CDR2 SMNVEV come from the germline V gene (reference sequence). CDR3 region: CASSRDRTNEQFF. CDR3 in DNA: TGTGCCAGCAGCCGGGACAGGACCAATGAGCAGTTCTTC.

The rearrangement links TRBV11-2 to TRBJ2-7; TRBD2 agrees at 11 bases. Germline-derived CDR1 and CDR2 are SGHAT and FQNNGV. V shed 6 bases, J shed 6 bases, and the junction held 4 bases outside the gene matches. The length of the CDR3 is 13 residues. The CDR3 loop reads CASRLAGAFEQYF. The CDR3 coding sequence is TGTGCCAGCAGACTAGCGGGAGCATTCGAGCAGTACTTC.

This chain uses TRBV28 with TRBJ1-5; D remains ambiguous. Trimming cost V 4 bases and J 4 bases, with 8 bases left between them. This CDR3 comprises 13 residues. Per the germline V gene, CDR1 is MDHEN and CDR2 is SYDVKM. CDR3 nucleotide sequence: TGTGCCAGCAGTTCGTCGGGGAATCAGCCCCAGCATTTT. It encodes CASSSSGNQPQHF.

V gene TRBV27 combines with J gene TRBJ2-2; the D gene is possibly TRBD2 (5 bases). Per germline, CDR1 MNHEY and CDR2 SMNVEV (reference sequence). The CDR3 is 14 residues long. Trimming removed 5 bases from V and 7 bases from J, with 14 bases in between. The CDR3 is CASSATPGSGELFF. The CDR3 DNA is TGTGCCAGCAGTGCCACACCGGGGAGCGGGGAGCTGTTTTTT.

The rearrangement links TRBV11-3 to TRBJ2-1; 9 nucleotides align to TRBD2. This CDR3 has 15 residues. Germline values: CDR1 SGHNT, CDR2 YENEEA. Trimming removed 5 bases from V and 5 bases from J; junction bases left unmatched: 7. The CDR3 here is CASSISGSRDNEQFF. CDR3 coding DNA: TGTGCCAGCAGCATTAGCGGGAGTAGGGACAATGAGCAGTTCTTC.

Only a few counts were recorded for this clone. This chain joins TRBV29-1 and TRBJ2-7; possible D gene TRBD1, 5 bases. The CDR3 contains 12 residues. Deletions cut 4 bases from V and 2 bases from J, with 9 bases between. Germline V gives CDR1 SQVTM, CDR2 ANQGSEA. The CDR3 DNA follows: TGCAGCGTTGTAGCAGGGACCTACGAGCAGTACTTC. Its protein is CSVVAGTYEQYF.

The chain uses TRBV2 and TRBJ2-2; TRBD1 aligns across 12 bases. V shed 5 bases and J 8 bases; nucleotides not matched to a gene: 6. Germline CDR1 SNHLY, CDR2 FYNNEI. This CDR3 has 15 amino acids. In nucleotides, the CDR3 is TGTGCCAGCAGTTTCCGGGACAGGGGGCGGGGGGAGCTGTTTTTT. This gives the protein CASSFRDRGRGELFF.

The CDR3 DNA reads TGCGCCAGCAGCCAAGACCCAGGGCGTTCTGAAAAACTGTTTTTT. The encoded protein is CASSQDPGRSEKLFF. The J gene is TRBJ1-4, the V gene TRBV4-1; tentatively, D is TRBD1 (5 bases). The CDR3 contains 15 residues. V lost 0 bases and J 7 bases, leaving 12 bases between the germline ends. Germline CDR1 reads MGHRA; CDR2 reads YSYEKL.

The chain uses TRBV29-1 and TRBJ2-3; tentatively, D is TRBD1 (5 bases). Trimming took 6 bases from V and 0 from J, leaving 13 bases between them. The CDR3 consists of 14 residues. The germline V gene has CDR1 SQVTM and CDR2 ANQGSEA. The CDR3 sequence is CSVLDSQSTDTQYF. In DNA, the CDR3 is TGCAGCGTCCTTGACAGTCAAAGCACAGATACGCAGTATTTT.

This chain links TRBV5-6 with TRBJ2-5; 7 positions agree with TRBD1. The V gene end was trimmed by 3 bases and the J gene end by 5 bases; junction bases not matched to a gene: 7. Germline CDR1 and CDR2: SGHDT and YYEEEE. There are 14 residues in the CDR3. In nucleotides, the CDR3 is TGTGCCAGCAGCTCAGACAGGGTTGGGGAGACCCAGTACTTC. It specifies CASSSDRVGETQYF.

This sequence joins TRBV7-2 and TRBJ1-1; unclear D gene. Per germline, CDR1 SGHTA and CDR2 FQGNSA. Trimming left V 1 base short and J 2 bases short, with 11 bases between. The CDR3 is 15 residues long. The DNA for the CDR3 is TGTGCCAGCAGCTTAGTAGAGGTCTCCAACACTGAAGCTTTCTTT. This encodes CASSLVEVSNTEAFF. Full variable domain (remainder filled in from reference TRBV7-2 and TRBJ1-1): GAGVSQSPSNKVTEKGKDVELRCDPISGHTALYWYRQSLGQGLEFLIYFQGNSAPDKSGLPSDRFSAERTGGSVSTLTIQRTQQEDSAVYLCASSLVEVSNTEAFFGQGTRLTVV.

The chain carries TRBV30 and TRBJ2-1; TRBD1 matches at 10 bases. The CDR3 consists of 18 residues. With V trimmed by 3 bases and J by 9 bases, 20 bases remained unmatched. CDR1 and CDR2 from the germline V gene are GTSNPN and SVGIG (reference sequence). The CDR3: CAWRRRQGAGTRAPEQFF. CDR3 coding DNA: TGTGCCTGGAGGAGAAGACAGGGGGCCGGGACAAGAGCCCCTGAGCAGTTCTTC.

This chain joins TRBV11-2 and TRBJ1-1; the D is unclear. The germline gives CDR1 SGHAT, CDR2 FQNNGV. This CDR3 spans 13 amino acids. The germline V and J ends were trimmed by 6 bases and 0 bases, with 8 bases remaining between them. CDR3: CASSPQLNTEAFF. The DNA for the CDR3 is TGTGCCAGCAGTCCTCAGTTGAACACTGAAGCTTTCTTT.

The V call is TRBV28, the J call TRBJ2-7; 7 positions match TRBD1. The V and J ends lost 8 bases and 1 base, in that order; junction bases with no gene match: 14. The V gene's germline CDR1 is MDHEN and CDR2 SYDVKM. The CDR3 consists of 16 residues. CDR3 in DNA: TGTGCCAGCTTTCCCCGACAGGGACCCCTATCCTACGAGCAGTACTTC. Translating gives CASFPRQGPLSYEQYF.

This clone has just one count. The V gene is TRBV5-1, the J gene TRBJ2-3, with 8 nucleotides matching TRBD1. The germline CDR1 and CDR2 sequences are SGHRS and YFSETQ. The CDR3 is made up of 16 amino acids. Losses at the gene ends were 0 bases for V and 6 bases for J; bases not matched to a gene: 9. The CDR3 is CASSLAGGPKVDTQYF. The CDR3 nucleotides are TGCGCCAGCAGCTTGGCAGGGGGCCCTAAGGTGGATACGCAGTATTTT.

The chain joins TRBV4-2 to TRBJ2-7, with 10 bases lining up with TRBD2. With V trimmed by 4 bases and J by 2 bases, 8 bases remained unmatched. The V gene's germline CDR1 is LGHNA and CDR2 YNFKEQ. The CDR3 totals 16 residues. DNA of the CDR3: TGTGCCAGCAGCCCCGGACTAGCGGCAGAGGCCTACGAGCAGTACTTC. Amino acids: CASSPGLAAEAYEQYF.

This clone occurred once. The J gene is TRBJ1-3, the V gene TRBV9, with D unclear. Per the germline V gene, CDR1 is SGDLS and CDR2 is YYNGEE. This CDR3 is 15 amino acids long. V was trimmed by 4 bases and J by 6 bases, leaving 17 bases between them. CDR3 protein: CASSLVDRSPNTIYF. The CDR3 nucleotides are TGTGCCAGCAGCTTAGTAGACCGGAGCCCAAACACCATATATTTT.

This clone appeared a few times. At the DNA level, this CDR3 is encoded by other sequences in the same sample as well. This sequence joins TRBV27 and TRBJ1-5, with a tentative D call TRBD1 (5 bases). Per germline, CDR1 MNHEY and CDR2 SMNVEV (reference sequence). The CDR3 length is 13 residues. V lost 5 bases to trimming and J lost 6 bases, with 11 bases between them. The CDR3 nucleotides are TGTGCCAGCAGTCTGCAGGGCATTCAGCCCCAGCATTTT. Its protein is CASSLQGIQPQHF.